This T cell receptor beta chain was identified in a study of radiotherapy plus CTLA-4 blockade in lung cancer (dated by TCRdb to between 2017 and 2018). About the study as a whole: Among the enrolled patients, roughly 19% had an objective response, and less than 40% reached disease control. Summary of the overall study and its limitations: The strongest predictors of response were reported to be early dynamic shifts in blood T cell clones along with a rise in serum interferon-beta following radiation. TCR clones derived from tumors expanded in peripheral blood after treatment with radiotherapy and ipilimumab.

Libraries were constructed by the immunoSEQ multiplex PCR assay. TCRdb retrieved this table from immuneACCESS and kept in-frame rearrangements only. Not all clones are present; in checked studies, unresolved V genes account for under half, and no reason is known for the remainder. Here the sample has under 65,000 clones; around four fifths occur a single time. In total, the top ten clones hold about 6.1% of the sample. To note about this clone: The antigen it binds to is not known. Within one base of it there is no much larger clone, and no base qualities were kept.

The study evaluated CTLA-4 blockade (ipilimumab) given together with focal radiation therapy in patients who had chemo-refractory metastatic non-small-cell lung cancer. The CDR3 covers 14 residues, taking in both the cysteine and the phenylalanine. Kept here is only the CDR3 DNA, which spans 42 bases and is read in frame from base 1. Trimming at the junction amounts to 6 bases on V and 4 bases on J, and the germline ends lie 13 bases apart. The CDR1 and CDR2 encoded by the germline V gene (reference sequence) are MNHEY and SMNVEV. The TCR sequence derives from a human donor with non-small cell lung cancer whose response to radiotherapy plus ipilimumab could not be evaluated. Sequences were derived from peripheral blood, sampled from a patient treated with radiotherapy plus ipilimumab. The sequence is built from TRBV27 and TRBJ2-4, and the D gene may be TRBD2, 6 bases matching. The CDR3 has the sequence CASRTIRGKNIQYF. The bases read TGTGCCAGCAGGACTATCCGGGGGAAAAACATTCAGTACTTC.